This TCR beta chain was identified during a study of blood T cell repertoires in COVID-19. Study-level background: T cells, B-cell-depleted T cells, or PBMCs provided the cDNA or gDNA that served as material.

Germline loops: CDR1 MNHEY, CDR2 SVGAGI. The ends were cut back, 0 bases at V and 0 bases at J, with 8 bases in the middle. This CDR3 spans 15 amino acids. How the authors handled the data: Quantification of nucleated cells was approximated via reference gene primer amplification. Clones were read by immunoSEQ multiplex PCR, and TCRdb kept only the in-frame ones, dropping some. The V and J calls and clone size come from that table; D and trimming were worked out from the DNA. The sample has about 180,000 clones; 85% to 90% are singletons. The source is a man between 65 and 85 years old with active or convalescent COVID-19. This chain uses TRBV6-5 with TRBJ1-2, with a tentative D call TRBD1 (5 bases). The specimen was peripheral blood. CDR3 nucleotide sequence: TGTGCCAGCAGTTACTCTTCGACAGCTAACTATGGCTACACCTTC. Residues: CASSYSSTANYGYTF.